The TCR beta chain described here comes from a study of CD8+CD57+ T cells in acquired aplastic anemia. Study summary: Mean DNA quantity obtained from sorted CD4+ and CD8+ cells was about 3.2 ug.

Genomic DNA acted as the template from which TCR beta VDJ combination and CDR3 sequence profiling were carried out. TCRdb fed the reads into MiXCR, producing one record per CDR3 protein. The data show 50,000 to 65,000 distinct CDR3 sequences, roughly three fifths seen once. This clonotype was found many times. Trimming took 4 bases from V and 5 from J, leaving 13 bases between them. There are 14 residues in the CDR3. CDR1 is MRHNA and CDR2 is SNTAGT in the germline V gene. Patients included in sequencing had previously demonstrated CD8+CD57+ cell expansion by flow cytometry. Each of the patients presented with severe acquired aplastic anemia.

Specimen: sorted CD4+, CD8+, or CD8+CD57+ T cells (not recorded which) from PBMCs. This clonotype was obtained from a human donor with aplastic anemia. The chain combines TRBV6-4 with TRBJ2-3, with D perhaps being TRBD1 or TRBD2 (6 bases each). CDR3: CASSVSGAEDTQYF. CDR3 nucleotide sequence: TGTGCCAGCAGTGTGTCGGGGGCGGAAGATACGCAGTATTTT.